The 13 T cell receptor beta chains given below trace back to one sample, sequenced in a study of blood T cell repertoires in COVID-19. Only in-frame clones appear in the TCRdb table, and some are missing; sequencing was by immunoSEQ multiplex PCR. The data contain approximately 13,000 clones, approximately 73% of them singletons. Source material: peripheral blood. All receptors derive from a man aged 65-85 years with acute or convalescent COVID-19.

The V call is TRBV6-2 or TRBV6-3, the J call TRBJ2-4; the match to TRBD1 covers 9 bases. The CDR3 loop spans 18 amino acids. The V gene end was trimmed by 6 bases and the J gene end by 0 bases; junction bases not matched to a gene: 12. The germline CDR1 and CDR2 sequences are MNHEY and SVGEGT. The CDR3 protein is CASSSGQGGSRAKNIQYF. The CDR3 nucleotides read TGTGCCAGCAGCTCGGGACAGGGAGGTTCCAGAGCCAAAAACATTCAGTACTTC.

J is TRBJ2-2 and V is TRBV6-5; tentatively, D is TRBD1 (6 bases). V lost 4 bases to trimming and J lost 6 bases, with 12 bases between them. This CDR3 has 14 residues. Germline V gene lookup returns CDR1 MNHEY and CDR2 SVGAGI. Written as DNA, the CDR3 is TGTGCCAGCAGTTTAACACAGGGTTCCGGGGAGCTGTTTTTT. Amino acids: CASSLTQGSGELFF.

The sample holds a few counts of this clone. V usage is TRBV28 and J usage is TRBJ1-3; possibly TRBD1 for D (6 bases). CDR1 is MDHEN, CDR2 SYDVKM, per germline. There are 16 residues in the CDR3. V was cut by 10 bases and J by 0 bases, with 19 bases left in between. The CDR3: CAIVPGHTTSGNTIYF. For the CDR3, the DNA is TGTGCCATCGTTCCGGGACACACTACCTCTGGAAACACCATATATTTT.

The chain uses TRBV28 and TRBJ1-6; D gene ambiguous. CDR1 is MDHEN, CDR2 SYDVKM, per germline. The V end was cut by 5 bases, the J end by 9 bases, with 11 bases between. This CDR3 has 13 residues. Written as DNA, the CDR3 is TGTGCCAGCAGTCCACTACTTGGTTCACCCCTCCACTTT. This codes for CASSPLLGSPLHF.

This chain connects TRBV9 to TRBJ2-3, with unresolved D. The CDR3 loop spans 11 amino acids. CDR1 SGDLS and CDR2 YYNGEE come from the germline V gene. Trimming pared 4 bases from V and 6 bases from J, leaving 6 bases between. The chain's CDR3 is CASSTPDTQYF. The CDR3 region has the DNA TGTGCCAGCAGCACTCCGGATACGCAGTATTTT.

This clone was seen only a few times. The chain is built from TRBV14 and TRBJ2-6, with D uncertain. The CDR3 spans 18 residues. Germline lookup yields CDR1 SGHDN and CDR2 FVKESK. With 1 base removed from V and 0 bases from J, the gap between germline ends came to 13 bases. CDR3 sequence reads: CASSQGISALSGANVLTF. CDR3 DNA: TGTGCCAGCAGCCAAGGGATCAGCGCACTCTCTGGGGCCAACGTCCTGACTTTC. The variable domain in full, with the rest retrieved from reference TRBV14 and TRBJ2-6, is EAGVTQFPSHSVIEKGQTVTLRCDPISGHDNLYWYRRVMGKEIKFLLHFVKESKQDESGMPNNRFLAERTGGTYSTLKVQPAELEDSGVYFCASSQGISALSGANVLTFGAGSRLTVL.

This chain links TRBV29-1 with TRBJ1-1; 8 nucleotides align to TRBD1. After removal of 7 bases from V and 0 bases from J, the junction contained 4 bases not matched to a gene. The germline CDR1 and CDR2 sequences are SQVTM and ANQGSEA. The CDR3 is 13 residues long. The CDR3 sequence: CSALTGVNTEAFF. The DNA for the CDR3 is TGCAGCGCTCTGACAGGGGTGAACACTGAAGCTTTCTTT.

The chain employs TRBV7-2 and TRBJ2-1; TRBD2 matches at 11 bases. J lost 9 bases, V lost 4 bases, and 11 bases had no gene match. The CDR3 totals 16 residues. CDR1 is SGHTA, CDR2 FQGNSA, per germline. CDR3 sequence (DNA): TGTGCCAGCAGCTCTTGGGCTAGCGGGGGGCTCGGTGAGCAGTTCTTC. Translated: CASSSWASGGLGEQFF.

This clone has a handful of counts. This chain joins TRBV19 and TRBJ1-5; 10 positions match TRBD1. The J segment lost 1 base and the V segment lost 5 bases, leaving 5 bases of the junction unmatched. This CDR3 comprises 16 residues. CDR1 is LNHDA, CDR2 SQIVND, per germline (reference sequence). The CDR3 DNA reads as TGTGCCAGTAGTCCAAAGGACAGGGGGAGCAATCAGCCCCAGCATTTT. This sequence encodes CASSPKDRGSNQPQHF.

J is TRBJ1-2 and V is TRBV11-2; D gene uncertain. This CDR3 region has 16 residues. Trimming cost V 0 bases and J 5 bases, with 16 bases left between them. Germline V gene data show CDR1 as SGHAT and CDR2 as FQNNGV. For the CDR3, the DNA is TGTGCCAGCAGCTTAGATGGCAGGCCCCAACCTTATGGCTACACCTTC. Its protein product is CASSLDGRPQPYGYTF.

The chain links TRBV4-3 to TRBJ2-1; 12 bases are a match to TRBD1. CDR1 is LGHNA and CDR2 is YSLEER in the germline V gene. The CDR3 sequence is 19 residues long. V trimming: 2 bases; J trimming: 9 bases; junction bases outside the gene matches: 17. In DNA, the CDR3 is TGCGCCAGCAGCCAACGCCTGGCCTCCACCGGGACAGGGGGCGGTGAGCAGTTCTTC. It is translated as CASSQRLASTGTGGGEQFF.

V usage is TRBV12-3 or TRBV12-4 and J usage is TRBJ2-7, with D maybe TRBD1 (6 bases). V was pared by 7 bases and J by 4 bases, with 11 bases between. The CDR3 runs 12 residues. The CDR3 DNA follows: TGTGCCAGCACCCAAACAGGGTACGAGCAGTACTTC. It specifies CASTQTGYEQYF.

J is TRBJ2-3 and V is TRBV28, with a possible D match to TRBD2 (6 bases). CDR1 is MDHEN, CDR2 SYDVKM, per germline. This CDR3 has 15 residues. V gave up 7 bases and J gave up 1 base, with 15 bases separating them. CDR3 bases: TGTGCCAGCAAAGGGGCGGGACTCGGCACAGATACGCAGTATTTT. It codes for CASKGAGLGTDTQYF.